This passage covers 4 T cell receptor beta chains from one sample sequenced in a study of blood T cells in healthy people across ages. Primers used in a second PCR of about 6 to 11 cycles were a sample-barcoded 5' primer and a J-beta primer mix. TCRdb reprocessed the 5' RACE reads via MiXCR and lists one record per CDR3 protein. This table has approximately 770,000 distinct CDR3 sequences, 55% to 70% appearing once. The specimen was blood. All receptors derive from a young man in good health.

This clonotype was recorded a few times. The chain links TRBV29-1 to TRBJ2-7; tentatively, D is TRBD1 (7 bases). Germline V lookup: CDR1 SQVTM, CDR2 ANQGSEA. The ends were cut back, 4 bases at V and 7 bases at J, with 17 bases in the middle. CDR3 length equals 13 residues. This chain's CDR3 is CSVGAGQLEEQYF. The CDR3, as DNA: TGCAGCGTTGGGGCGGGACAGCTTGAAGAGCAGTACTTC.

The CDR3 reads CASADGGSSYEQYF. The CDR3 DNA reads TGTGCCAGCGCCGATGGAGGGAGTTCCTACGAGCAGTACTTC. The V call is TRBV6-1, the J call TRBJ2-7, with D possibly TRBD2 on 6 matching bases. This CDR3 comprises 14 residues. CDR1 is MNHNS, CDR2 SASEGT, per germline. The V end was cut by 8 bases, the J end by 1 base, with 15 bases between.

This clonotype appeared a few times. The gene calls are TRBV19 and TRBJ2-1, with D perhaps TRBD2 (6 bases). This CDR3 contains 15 residues. Germline lookup yields CDR1 LNHDA and CDR2 SQIVND (reference sequence). V lost 5 bases, J lost 8 bases, and 19 bases lay in between. CDR3 nucleotides: TGTGCCAGTAGTGCCTCCGGGACTCTCCAGGATGAGCAGTTCTTC. This translates into CASSASGTLQDEQFF.

This chain uses TRBV4-3 with TRBJ1-2; no clear D. CDR1 and CDR2 (germline): LGHNA, YSLEER. The V and J ends lost 1 base and 0 bases respectively, with 9 bases between them. This CDR3 is built from 15 residues. CDR3 DNA sequence: TGCGCCAGCAGCCAAGCTTCAAACACTAACTATGGCTACACCTTC. Amino acids: CASSQASNTNYGYTF.